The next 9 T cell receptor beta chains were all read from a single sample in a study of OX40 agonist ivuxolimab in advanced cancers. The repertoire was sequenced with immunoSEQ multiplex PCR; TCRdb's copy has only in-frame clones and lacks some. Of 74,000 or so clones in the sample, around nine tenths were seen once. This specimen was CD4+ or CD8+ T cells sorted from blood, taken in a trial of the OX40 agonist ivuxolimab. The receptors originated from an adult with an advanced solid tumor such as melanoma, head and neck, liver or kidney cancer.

The CDR3 sequence is CATSRGGTQETQYF. Here the CDR3 DNA reads TGTGCCACCAGCAGGGGAGGGACCCAAGAGACCCAGTACTTC. The rearrangement uses TRBV15 and TRBJ2-5, with TRBD2 identical over 7 bases. CDR1 and CDR2 (germline): LNHNV, YYDKDF (reference sequence). The CDR3 covers 14 residues. Trimming at V came to 3 bases and at J to 1 base, leaving 2 bases not matched to a gene.

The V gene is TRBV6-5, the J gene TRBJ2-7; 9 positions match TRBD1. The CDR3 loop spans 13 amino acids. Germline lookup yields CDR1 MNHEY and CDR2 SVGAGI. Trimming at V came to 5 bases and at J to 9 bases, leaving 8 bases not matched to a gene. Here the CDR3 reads CASSPSLQGAQYF. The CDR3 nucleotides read TGTGCCAGCAGTCCCTCATTACAGGGGGCGCAGTACTTC.

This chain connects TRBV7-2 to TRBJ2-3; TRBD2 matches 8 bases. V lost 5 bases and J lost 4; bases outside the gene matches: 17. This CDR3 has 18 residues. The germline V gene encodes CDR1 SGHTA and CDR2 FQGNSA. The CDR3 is CASSPIGGSGGFADTQYF. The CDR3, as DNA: TGTGCCAGCAGCCCTATTGGGGGGAGCGGGGGTTTCGCAGATACGCAGTATTTT.

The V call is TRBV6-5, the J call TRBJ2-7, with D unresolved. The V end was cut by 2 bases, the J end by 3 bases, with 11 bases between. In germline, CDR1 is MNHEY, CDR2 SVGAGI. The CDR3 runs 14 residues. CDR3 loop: CASSYINAYYEQYF. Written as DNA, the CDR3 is TGTGCCAGCAGTTACATCAACGCGTACTACGAGCAGTACTTC.

The DNA of the CDR3 is TGTGCCAGCATCCTCTTGGGGGGTGGGGCCAACGTCCTGACTTTC. Its translation: CASILLGGGANVLTF. The chain carries TRBV7-9 and TRBJ2-6; D is possibly TRBD2 (6 bases). The V end was cut by 7 bases, the J end by 3 bases, with 13 bases between. The germline CDR1 and CDR2 sequences are SEHNR and FQNEAQ (reference sequence). The length of the CDR3 is 15 residues.

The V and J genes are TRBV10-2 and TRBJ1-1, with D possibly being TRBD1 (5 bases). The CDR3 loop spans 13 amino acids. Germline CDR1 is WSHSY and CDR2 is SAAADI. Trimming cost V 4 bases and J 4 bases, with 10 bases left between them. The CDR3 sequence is CASSVWTSTEAFF. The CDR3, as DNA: TGCGCCAGCAGTGTATGGACAAGCACTGAAGCTTTCTTT.

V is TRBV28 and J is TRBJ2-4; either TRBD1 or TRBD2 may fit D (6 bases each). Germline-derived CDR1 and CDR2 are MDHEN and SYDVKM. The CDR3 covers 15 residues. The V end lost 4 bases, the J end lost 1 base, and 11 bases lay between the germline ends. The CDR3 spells CASSYTGTAKNIQYF. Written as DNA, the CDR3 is TGTGCCAGCAGTTATACAGGGACTGCCAAAAACATTCAGTACTTC. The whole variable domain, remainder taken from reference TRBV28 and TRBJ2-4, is DVKVTQSSRYLVKRTGEKVFLECVQDMDHENMFWYRQDPGLGLRLIYFSYDVKMKEKGDIPEGYSVSREKKERFSLILESASTNQTSMYLCASSYTGTAKNIQYFGAGTRLSVL.

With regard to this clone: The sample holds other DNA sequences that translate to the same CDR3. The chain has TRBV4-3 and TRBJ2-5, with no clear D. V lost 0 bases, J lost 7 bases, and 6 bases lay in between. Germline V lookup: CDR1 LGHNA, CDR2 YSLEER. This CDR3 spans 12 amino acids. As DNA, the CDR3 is TGCGCCAGCAGCCAAGATAGAGGGACCCAGTACTTC. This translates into CASSQDRGTQYF.

For the CDR3, the DNA is TGTGCCAGCAGACCGGGACACACCAATGAGCAGTTCTTC. This translates into CASRPGHTNEQFF. The chain is built from TRBV28 and TRBJ2-1; TRBD1 is a possible D gene (6 bases). The CDR3 is made up of 13 amino acids. Germline V gene lookup returns CDR1 MDHEN and CDR2 SYDVKM. Trimming pared 6 bases from V and 6 bases from J, leaving 12 bases between.